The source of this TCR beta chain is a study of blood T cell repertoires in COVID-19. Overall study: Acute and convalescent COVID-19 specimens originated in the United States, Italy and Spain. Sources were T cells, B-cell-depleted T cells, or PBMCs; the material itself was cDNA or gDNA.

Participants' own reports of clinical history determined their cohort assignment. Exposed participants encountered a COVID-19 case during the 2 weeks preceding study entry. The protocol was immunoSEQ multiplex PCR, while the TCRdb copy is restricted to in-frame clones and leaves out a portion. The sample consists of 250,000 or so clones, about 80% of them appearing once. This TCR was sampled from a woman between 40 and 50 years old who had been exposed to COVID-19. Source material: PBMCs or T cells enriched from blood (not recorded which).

CDR3: CASSQDRVITDTQYF. Written as DNA, the CDR3 is TGTGCCAGCAGCCAAGATCGAGTGATAACAGATACGCAGTATTTT. The V and J genes are TRBV4-2 and TRBJ2-3; D unresolved. In germline, CDR1 is LGHNA, CDR2 YNFKEQ. The CDR3 runs 15 residues. With 0 bases removed from V and 3 bases from J, the gap between germline ends came to 10 bases.